A single sample is the source of the 25 T cell receptor beta chains below, sequenced in a study of cytomegalovirus exposure and HLA in healthy donors. The PCR contained 60 Vbeta and 13 Jbeta primers. Produced via immunoSEQ multiplex PCR; TCRdb's table is partial and in-frame only. The sample holds about 150,000 clones, more than 75% seen once. Sequencing used PBMCs. Receptors were obtained from a woman aged 45-65 years in good health and CMV-seropositive.

The genes are TRBV5-1 and TRBJ1-4; no clear D gene. The germline CDR1 and CDR2 sequences are SGHRS and YFSETQ. CDR3 length equals 15 residues. The ends were cut back, 0 bases at V and 0 bases at J, with 6 bases in the middle. The CDR3 coding sequence is TGCGCCAGCAGCTTGGAGAGGCCAACTAATGAAAAACTGTTTTTT. This gives the protein CASSLERPTNEKLFF.

The chain combines TRBV29-1 with TRBJ1-4; the D is unclear. Germline V CDR1 and CDR2: SQVTM, ANQGSEA. The CDR3 sequence is 14 residues long. V gave up 3 bases and J gave up 8 bases, with 16 bases separating them. CDR3 region: CSVDVGGMREKLFF. CDR3 coding DNA: TGCAGCGTTGATGTAGGCGGGATGAGGGAAAAACTGTTTTTT.

The V call is TRBV18, the J call TRBJ2-2, with a tentative D call TRBD1 (6 bases). The CDR3 is 15 residues long. The ends were cut back, 2 bases at V and 4 bases at J, with 11 bases in the middle. The germline V gene encodes CDR1 KGHSH and CDR2 LQKENI. CDR3 amino acids: CASSPFADSTGELFF. For the CDR3, the DNA is TGTGCCAGCTCACCATTCGCGGACAGCACCGGGGAGCTGTTTTTT.

The chain is built from TRBV10-1 and TRBJ2-7, with D perhaps matching TRBD2 (5 bases). V lost 8 bases, J lost 7 bases, and 18 bases lay in between. CDR3 length: 13 residues. The germline CDR1 and CDR2 sequences are WNHNN and SYGVQD (reference sequence). The CDR3 reads CASSDLGVSEQYF. CDR3 nucleotide sequence: TGCGCCAGCTCCGACCTGGGAGTCAGTGAGCAGTACTTC.

The chain employs TRBV7-9 and TRBJ2-7; 7 nucleotides align to TRBD1. Germline V CDR1 and CDR2: SEHNR, FQNEAQ (reference sequence). Germline trimming cut 2 bases from V and 5 bases from J; bases unmatched to any gene: 18. The CDR3 contains 18 residues. CDR3 sequence: CASSLFGVRAGGYHEQYF. DNA of the CDR3: TGTGCCAGCAGCTTATTCGGGGTAAGGGCAGGGGGTTACCACGAGCAGTACTTC.

This clone showed up just a few times. This chain joins TRBV6-4 and TRBJ2-3; 10 bases map to TRBD2. With V trimmed by 4 bases and J by 1 base, 2 bases remained unmatched. The CDR3 runs 15 residues. CDR1 is MRHNA and CDR2 is SNTAGT in the germline V gene. This CDR3 reads CASSGTSGGTDTQYF. DNA for the CDR3: TGTGCCAGCAGTGGGACTAGCGGAGGCACAGATACGCAGTATTTT.

The V and J genes are TRBV28 and TRBJ2-3; TRBD1 is a possible D gene (6 bases). The CDR3 consists of 15 residues. In germline, CDR1 is MDHEN, CDR2 SYDVKM. V shed 3 bases and J shed 2 bases, with 12 bases lying between them. CDR3 in amino acids: CASSFLTGYTDTQYF. CDR3 coding DNA: TGTGCCAGCAGTTTCCTGACAGGTTACACAGATACGCAGTATTTT.

V usage is TRBV6-1 and J usage is TRBJ2-7, with 9 bases matching TRBD2. This CDR3 spans 14 amino acids. Trimming took 7 bases from V and 3 from J; bases not matched to a gene: 7. In germline, CDR1 is MNHNS, CDR2 SASEGT. The CDR3 loop reads CASILGLANYEQYF. CDR3 nucleotide sequence: TGTGCCAGCATACTGGGACTAGCAAACTACGAGCAGTACTTC.

The chain has TRBV2 and TRBJ2-1; TRBD1 is a possible D gene (5 bases). The ends were cut back, 6 bases at V and 4 bases at J, with 10 bases in the middle. Germline V CDR1 and CDR2: SNHLY, FYNNEI. This CDR3 is 13 amino acids long. CDR3 residues: CASSPDIYNEQFF. The CDR3 bases are TGTGCCAGCAGCCCGGACATTTACAATGAGCAGTTCTTC.

The rearrangement joins TRBV6-6 to TRBJ2-5; 11 bases match TRBD2. Germline V gives CDR1 MNHNY, CDR2 SVGAGI (reference sequence). This CDR3 is built from 16 residues. With V trimmed by 10 bases and J by 2 bases, 12 bases remained unmatched. CDR3 sequence: CATSLAGDPGQETQYF. CDR3 nucleotide sequence: TGTGCCACCTCACTAGCGGGAGACCCAGGTCAAGAGACCCAGTACTTC.

A note on this clone: One junction end does not reproduce the germline sequence, and a read error may be involved. This chain joins TRBV5-1 and TRBJ1-6; tentatively, D is TRBD1 (5 bases). CDR1 is SGHRS, CDR2 YFSETQ, per germline. CDR3 size: 14 residues. CDR3 in amino acids: CASSLGQGSSPLHF. Written as DNA, the CDR3 is TGTGCCAGCAGCTTGGGCCAGGGAAGTTCACCCCTCCACTTT.

This chain uses TRBV11-1 with TRBJ2-7; D is unresolved. Trimming took off 4 bases at V and 10 bases at J, with 14 bases between the two ends. The CDR3 length is 12 residues. Germline CDR1 reads SGHAT; CDR2 reads FQDESV (reference sequence). CDR3 in DNA: TGTGCCAGCAGCTACTGGGCCGTCGATCAGTACTTC. Protein sequence: CASSYWAVDQYF. The complete variable domain, with remaining parts taken from reference TRBV11-1 and TRBJ2-7, reads EAEVAQSPRYKITEKSQAVAFWCDPISGHATLYWYRQILGQGPELLVQFQDESVVDDSQLPKDRFSAERLKGVDSTLKIQPAELGDSAMYLCASSYWAVDQYFGPGTRLTVT.

The V and J genes are TRBV29-1 and TRBJ1-1; maybe TRBD1 (6 bases). Germline values: CDR1 SQVTM, CDR2 ANQGSEA. The CDR3 loop spans 13 amino acids. The germline V and J ends were trimmed by 4 bases and 3 bases, with 12 bases remaining between them. In nucleotides, the CDR3 is TGCAGCGTTGTGTGGGGGCTAGACACTGAAGCTTTCTTT. The encoded protein is CSVVWGLDTEAFF.

This chain connects TRBV10-3 to TRBJ2-2, with D possibly TRBD1 on 6 matching bases. CDR3 size: 14 residues. Trimming shortened V by 0 bases and J by 6 bases, and 8 bases separated the two germline ends. Germline-derived CDR1 and CDR2 are ENHRY and SYGVKD. The CDR3 DNA is TGTGCCATCAGTGAGTCGCAGGGGTCCGGGGAGCTGTTTTTT. Translation gives CAISESQGSGELFF.

This rearrangement joins TRBV27 to TRBJ2-7; 7 positions match TRBD1. The CDR3 sequence is 16 residues long. V was clipped by 0 bases and J by 6 bases; unmatched bases: 11. In germline, CDR1 is MNHEY, CDR2 SMNVEV (reference sequence). The CDR3 region is CASSLSARGRGLEQYF. DNA for the CDR3: TGTGCCAGCAGTTTATCCGCAAGAGGTAGGGGGCTCGAGCAGTACTTC.

This clone occurred a few times. The chain recombines TRBV7-3 with TRBJ2-3; TRBD2 matches 9 bases. V was pared by 8 bases and J by 4 bases, with 4 bases of the junction left unmatched. Per germline, CDR1 SGHTA and CDR2 FQGTGA. The CDR3 is made up of 13 amino acids. CDR3 residues: CASGRGGADTQYF. The CDR3, as DNA: TGTGCCAGCGGGCGGGGGGGCGCAGATACGCAGTATTTT.

The chain carries TRBV28 and TRBJ1-1; no firm D call. Trimming removed 3 bases from V and 0 bases from J, with 5 bases in between. The CDR3 spans 13 residues. Germline V gene data show CDR1 as MDHEN and CDR2 as SYDVKM. CDR3 sequence reads: CASSFTLNTEAFF. The CDR3 region has the DNA TGTGCCAGCAGTTTTACACTGAACACTGAAGCTTTCTTT.

A single count supports this clone. This rearrangement joins TRBV5-4 to TRBJ1-2; no clear D. V shed 4 bases and J shed 3 bases, with 7 bases lying between them. CDR1 is SGHNT, CDR2 YYREEE, per germline (reference sequence). The CDR3 covers 12 residues. The chain's CDR3 is CASSTNYYGYTF. CDR3 DNA sequence: TGTGCCAGCAGCACTAATTACTATGGCTACACCTTC. Using reference TRBV5-4 and TRBJ1-2 for the parts outside the CDR3, the full variable domain is ETGVTQSPTHLIKTRGQQVTLRCSSQSGHNTVSWYQQALGQGPQFIFQYYREEENGRGNFPPRFSGLQFPNYSSELNVNALELDDSALYLCASSTNYYGYTFGSGTRLTVV.

This chain connects TRBV10-3 to TRBJ2-7, with 14 bases identical to TRBD2. V gave up 6 bases and J gave up 5 bases; unmatched junction bases: 9. The CDR3 is made up of 16 amino acids. The germline CDR1 and CDR2 sequences are ENHRY and SYGVKD. This chain's CDR3 is CAIRTGTSGSWDEQYF. The CDR3 DNA is TGTGCCATCAGAACCGGGACTAGCGGGAGTTGGGACGAGCAGTACTTC.

The gene calls are TRBV5-6 and TRBJ1-4; TRBD1 is a possible D gene (5 bases). Trimming stripped 3 bases from V and 0 bases from J, with 12 bases between. CDR3 length: 16 amino acids. CDR1 is SGHDT and CDR2 is YYEEEE in the germline V gene. CDR3 DNA: TGTGCCAGCAGCTACCTTGGGGCTGCAACTAATGAAAAACTGTTTTTT. Its protein product is CASSYLGAATNEKLFF.

This clone was picked up a small number of times. This sequence joins TRBV2 and TRBJ1-4, with D perhaps TRBD1 (5 bases). The length of the CDR3 is 14 residues. Germline V gives CDR1 SNHLY, CDR2 FYNNEI. V lost 3 bases and J 10 bases, leaving 15 bases between the germline ends. The DNA of the CDR3 is TGTGCCAGCAGTGACGAGGCAGGGCGAGGAAAACTGTTTTTT. The encoded protein is CASSDEAGRGKLFF. The whole variable domain, remainder taken from reference TRBV2 and TRBJ1-4, is EPEVTQTPSHQVTQMGQEVILRCVPISNHLYFYWYRQILGQKVEFLVSFYNNEISEKSEIFDDQFSVERPDGSNFTLKIRSTKLEDSAMYFCASSDEAGRGKLFFGSGTQLSVL.

The chain combines TRBV2 with TRBJ2-3; D is ambiguous. Trimming cost V 8 bases and J 1 base, with 7 bases left between them. Germline CDR1 reads SNHLY; CDR2 reads FYNNEI. The CDR3 has 12 residues. CDR3 amino acids: CASASGTDTQYF. In DNA form, the CDR3 reads TGTGCCAGCGCCTCGGGCACAGATACGCAGTATTTT. Combining the CDR3 with reference TRBV2 and TRBJ2-3 gives the whole variable domain EPEVTQTPSHQVTQMGQEVILRCVPISNHLYFYWYRQILGQKVEFLVSFYNNEISEKSEIFDDQFSVERPDGSNFTLKIRSTKLEDSAMYFCASASGTDTQYFGPGTRLTVL.

This clone was recorded only once. The gene calls are TRBV10-3 and TRBJ2-2; tentative D call: TRBD1 (6 bases). This CDR3 region has 11 residues. Germline V CDR1 and CDR2: ENHRY, SYGVKD. V was clipped by 9 bases and J by 7 bases, with 9 bases between them. This CDR3 is CAIQGNGELFF. The CDR3 region has the DNA TGTGCCATACAGGGAAACGGGGAGCTGTTTTTT.

This chain joins TRBV28 and TRBJ2-7; D might be TRBD1 (6 bases). This CDR3 spans 14 amino acids. Deletions cut 6 bases from V and 6 bases from J, with 18 bases between. Per germline, CDR1 MDHEN and CDR2 SYDVKM. CDR3 nucleotide sequence: TGTGCCAGCAGCCTAGCAGGGGATGTACTCGAGCAGTACTTC. This codes for CASSLAGDVLEQYF.

The V call is TRBV5-1, the J call TRBJ1-1; D is ambiguous. This CDR3 region has 15 residues. CDR1 and CDR2 (germline): SGHRS, YFSETQ. The germline V and J ends were trimmed by 4 bases and 2 bases, with 15 bases remaining between them. CDR3 sequence: CASSPGRRTNTEAFF. In nucleotides, the CDR3 is TGCGCCAGCAGCCCAGGACGGAGGACTAACACTGAAGCTTTCTTT.